These T cell receptor beta chains were read from a single sample in a study of T cell changes during pregnancy in multiple sclerosis. Profiled with immunoSEQ multiplex PCR; TCRdb holds only in-frame clones, not every one. The sample lists 75,000 to 95,000 clones, roughly 90% occurring once. Sequencing was performed on peripheral blood, taken before pregnancy. The receptors come from a female donor with multiple sclerosis, enrolled in a pregnancy study. Each CDR3 is given with its conserved first and last residue. D genes are given only for firm matches. Clone sizes are given selectively: once, few, many, or a class where the clone is expanded.

j_call: TRBJ1-2
d_call: TRBD1
clone_size: NA
v_call: TRBV6-1
cdr3_nt: TGTGCCAGCAGTAGACGGACAGGAACTAACTATGGCTACACCTTC
cdr3_aa: CASSRRTGTNYGYTF

j_call: TRBJ2-4
d_call: NA
clone_size: NA
v_call: TRBV15
cdr3_nt: TGTGCCACCAGCAGAGATTTGGGACAAGAAAACATTCAGTACTTC
cdr3_aa: CATSRDLGQENIQYF

j_call: TRBJ2-3
d_call: TRBD2
clone_size: NA
v_call: TRBV7-9
cdr3_nt: TGTGCCAGCAGCCAGCGGGAGCGGGGAGATACGCAGTATTTT
cdr3_aa: CASSQRERGDTQYF

j_call: TRBJ1-4
d_call: TRBD1
clone_size: NA
v_call: TRBV5-1
cdr3_nt: TGCGCCAGCAGCCCTCAGGGGGCTCCCACTAATGAAAAACTGTTTTTT
cdr3_aa: CASSPQGAPTNEKLFF

j_call: TRBJ2-7
d_call: NA
clone_size: few
v_call: TRBV6-5
cdr3_nt: TGTGCCGTAGAGACTAGCTCCTACGAGCAGTACTTC
cdr3_aa: CAVETSSYEQYF

j_call: TRBJ2-1
d_call: NA
clone_size: NA
v_call: TRBV5-4
cdr3_nt: TGTGCCAGCAGCTTTCTGCAGCGAGGGGGGGATGATGAGCAGTTCTTC
cdr3_aa: CASSFLQRGGDDEQFF

j_call: TRBJ2-1
d_call: TRBD1
clone_size: NA
v_call: TRBV15
cdr3_nt: TGTGCCACCAGCAGGACAGGGTACAATGAGCAGTTCTTC
cdr3_aa: CATSRTGYNEQFF

j_call: TRBJ1-4
d_call: NA
clone_size: NA
v_call: TRBV7-9
cdr3_nt: TGTGCCAGCAGCTCCGAGCGTGGGTTTAATGAAAAACTGTTTTTT
cdr3_aa: CASSSERGFNEKLFF

j_call: TRBJ1-1
d_call: NA
clone_size: NA
v_call: TRBV4-1
cdr3_nt: TGCGCCAGCAGCCAAGTTTTCCGCCAACTTAACTTGAACACTGAAGCTTTCTTT
cdr3_aa: CASSQVFRQLNLNTEAFF

j_call: TRBJ1-2
d_call: NA
clone_size: NA
v_call: TRBV10-2
cdr3_nt: TGCGCCGGATTAAGGGAGGGGGGATCTAACTATGGCTACACCTTC
cdr3_aa: CAGLREGGSNYGYTF

j_call: TRBJ1-5
d_call: NA
clone_size: NA
v_call: TRBV10-3
cdr3_nt: TGTGCCATCAGTGAGTCTGGCAGATCAACGCCCCAGCATTTT
cdr3_aa: CAISESGRSTPQHF

j_call: TRBJ2-2
d_call: TRBD1
clone_size: NA
v_call: TRBV4-2
cdr3_nt: TGTGCCAGCAGCCAAGGTGGGACAGGGAACCTCGTCGGGGAGCTGTTTTTT
cdr3_aa: CASSQGGTGNLVGELFF

j_call: TRBJ2-5
d_call: TRBD1
clone_size: few
v_call: TRBV25-1
cdr3_nt: TGTGCCAGCAGTGAATTGGGCAGGGGGCAGAAACAAGAGACCCAGTACTTC
cdr3_aa: CASSELGRGQKQETQYF

j_call: TRBJ2-7
d_call: TRBD2
clone_size: NA
v_call: TRBV18
cdr3_nt: TGTGCCAGCTCACCAGGGGGGGAACCCTACGAGCAGTACTTC
cdr3_aa: CASSPGGEPYEQYF

j_call: TRBJ1-1
d_call: TRBD1
clone_size: NA
v_call: TRBV4-1
cdr3_nt: TGCGCCAGCAGCCAAGGGGCCCCCGGGACAGGAAGAATGAACACTGAAGCTTTCTTT
cdr3_aa: CASSQGAPGTGRMNTEAFF

j_call: TRBJ2-2
d_call: TRBD2
clone_size: NA
v_call: TRBV10-3
cdr3_nt: TGTGCCATTTCTAGCGGGAGGGCCGCCGGGGAGCTGTTTTTT
cdr3_aa: CAISSGRAAGELFF

j_call: TRBJ2-1
d_call: TRBD2
clone_size: NA
v_call: TRBV6-5
cdr3_nt: TGTGCCAGCAGGCCCGCCGAGGGCGGGGGGGAGCAGTTCTTC
cdr3_aa: CASRPAEGGGEQFF

j_call: TRBJ2-1
d_call: TRBD1
clone_size: NA
v_call: TRBV5-5
cdr3_nt: TGTGCCAGCAGCTTGGGGCCGGGACAGGGGTGGAATGAGCAGTTCTTC
cdr3_aa: CASSLGPGQGWNEQFF

j_call: TRBJ2-5
d_call: TRBD2
clone_size: NA
v_call: TRBV6-5
cdr3_nt: TGTGCCAGCAGTTACTCTAGCGGGGTTGGAGAGACCCAGTACTTC
cdr3_aa: CASSYSSGVGETQYF

j_call: TRBJ2-5
d_call: NA
clone_size: NA
v_call: TRBV7-9
cdr3_nt: TGTGCCAGCAGTACCGGGACTCAAGAGACCCAGTACTTC
cdr3_aa: CASSTGTQETQYF

j_call: TRBJ1-4
d_call: TRBD1
clone_size: once
v_call: TRBV4-2
cdr3_nt: TGTGCCAGCAGCCAGAACACAGGGGCTACTAATGAAAAACTGTTTTTT
cdr3_aa: CASSQNTGATNEKLFF

j_call: TRBJ1-1
d_call: NA
clone_size: NA
v_call: TRBV4-2
cdr3_nt: TGTGCCAGCAGCCGGGCCACTGAAGCTTTCTTT
cdr3_aa: CASSRATEAFF

j_call: TRBJ1-5
d_call: NA
clone_size: NA
v_call: TRBV28
cdr3_nt: TGTGCCAGCATTCAGGGTCGAGCCTACAATCAGCCCCAGCATTTT
cdr3_aa: CASIQGRAYNQPQHF

j_call: TRBJ2-1
d_call: NA
clone_size: NA
v_call: TRBV5-8
cdr3_nt: TGTGCCAGCAGCTCGGGTAGAGGGGGGGCGTTAAATGAGCAGTTCTTC
cdr3_aa: CASSSGRGGALNEQFF

j_call: TRBJ2-1
d_call: TRBD2
clone_size: NA
v_call: TRBV7-8
cdr3_nt: TGTGCCAGCAGCCCACCGGGACTAGCGACAAATGAGCAGTTCTTC
cdr3_aa: CASSPPGLATNEQFF

j_call: TRBJ2-7
d_call: NA
clone_size: few
v_call: TRBV2
cdr3_nt: TGTGCCAGCAGTGAATACCGACCGGTTGGGCAGGGTCCATCATACTCCTACGAGCAGTACTTC
cdr3_aa: CASSEYRPVGQGPSYSYEQYF

j_call: TRBJ1-1
d_call: TRBD1
clone_size: NA
v_call: TRBV7-9
cdr3_nt: TGTGCCAGCAGCTTGTACGGGACAGGGGAAGGAAACACTGAAGCTTTCTTT
cdr3_aa: CASSLYGTGEGNTEAFF

j_call: TRBJ1-5
d_call: NA
clone_size: NA
v_call: TRBV5-1
cdr3_nt: TGCGCCAGCAGCTTGTTATCCAATCAGCCCCAGCATTTT
cdr3_aa: CASSLLSNQPQHF

j_call: TRBJ2-7
d_call: TRBD2
clone_size: NA
v_call: TRBV11-2
cdr3_nt: TGTGCCAGCAGCTTGAGCGGGGCGGGCTCCTACGAGCAGTACTTC
cdr3_aa: CASSLSGAGSYEQYF